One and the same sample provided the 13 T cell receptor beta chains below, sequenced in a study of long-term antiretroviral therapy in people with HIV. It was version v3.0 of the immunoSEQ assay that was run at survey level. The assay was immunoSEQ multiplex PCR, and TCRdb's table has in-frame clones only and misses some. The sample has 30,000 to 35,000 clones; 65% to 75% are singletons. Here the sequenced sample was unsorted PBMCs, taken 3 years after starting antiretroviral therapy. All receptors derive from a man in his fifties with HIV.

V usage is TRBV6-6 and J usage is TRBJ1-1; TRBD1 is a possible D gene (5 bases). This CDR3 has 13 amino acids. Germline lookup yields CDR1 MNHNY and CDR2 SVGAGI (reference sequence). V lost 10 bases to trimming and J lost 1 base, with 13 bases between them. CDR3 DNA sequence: TGTGCCACGCCCAGGGACCCGAACACTGAAGCTTTCTTT. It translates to CATPRDPNTEAFF.

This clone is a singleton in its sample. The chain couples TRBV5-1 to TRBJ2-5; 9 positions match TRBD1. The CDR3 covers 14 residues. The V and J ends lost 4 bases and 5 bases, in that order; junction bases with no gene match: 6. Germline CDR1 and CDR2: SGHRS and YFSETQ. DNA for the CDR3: TGCGCCAGCAGCCTTACAGGGGGCGAGGAGACCCAGTACTTC. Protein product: CASSLTGGEETQYF.

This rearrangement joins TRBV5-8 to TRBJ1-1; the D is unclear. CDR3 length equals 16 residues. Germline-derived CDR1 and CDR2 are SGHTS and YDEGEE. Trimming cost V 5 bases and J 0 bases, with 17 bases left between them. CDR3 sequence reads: CASSYRGFSMNTEAFF. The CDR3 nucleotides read TGTGCCAGCAGTTATCGAGGTTTTTCAATGAACACTGAAGCTTTCTTT.

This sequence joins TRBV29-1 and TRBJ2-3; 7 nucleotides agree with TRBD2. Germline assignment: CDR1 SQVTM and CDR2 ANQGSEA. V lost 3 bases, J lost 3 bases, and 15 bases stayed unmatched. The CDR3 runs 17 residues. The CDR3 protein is CSVEGRSGGLRTDTQYF. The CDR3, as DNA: TGCAGCGTTGAGGGTCGCTCGGGGGGATTGAGAACAGATACGCAGTATTTT.

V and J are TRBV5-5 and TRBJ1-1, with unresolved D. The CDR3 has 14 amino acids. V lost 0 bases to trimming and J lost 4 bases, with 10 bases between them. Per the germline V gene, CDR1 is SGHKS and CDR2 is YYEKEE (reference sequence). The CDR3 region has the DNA TGTGCCAGCAGCTTGGAACCAATAAGCACTGAAGCTTTCTTT. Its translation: CASSLEPISTEAFF.

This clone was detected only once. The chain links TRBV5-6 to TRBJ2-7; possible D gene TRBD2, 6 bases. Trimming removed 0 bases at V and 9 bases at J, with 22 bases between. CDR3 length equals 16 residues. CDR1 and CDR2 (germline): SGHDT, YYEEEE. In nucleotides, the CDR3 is TGTGCCAGCAGCTTGGCCCTGGGGCGGGAACGCGTCGGGCAGTACTTC. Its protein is CASSLALGRERVGQYF.

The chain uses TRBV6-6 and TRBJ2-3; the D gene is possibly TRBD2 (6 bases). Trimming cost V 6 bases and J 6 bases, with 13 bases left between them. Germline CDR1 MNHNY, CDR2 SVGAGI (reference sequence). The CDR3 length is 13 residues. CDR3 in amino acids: CASRLGGGDTQYF. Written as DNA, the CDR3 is TGTGCCAGCAGGCTGGGGGGAGGTGATACGCAGTATTTT.

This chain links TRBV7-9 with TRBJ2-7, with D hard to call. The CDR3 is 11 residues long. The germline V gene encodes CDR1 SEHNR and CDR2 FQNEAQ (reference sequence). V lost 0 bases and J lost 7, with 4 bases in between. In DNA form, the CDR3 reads TGTGCCAGCAGCTTAGCAGGAGAGCAGTACTTC. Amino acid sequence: CASSLAGEQYF.

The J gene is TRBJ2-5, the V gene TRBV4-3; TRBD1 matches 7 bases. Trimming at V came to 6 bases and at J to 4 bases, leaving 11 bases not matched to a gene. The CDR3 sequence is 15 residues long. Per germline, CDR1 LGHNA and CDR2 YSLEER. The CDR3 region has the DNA TGCGCCAGCAGTATGAGGGGGCTCAGGGGAGAGACCCAGTACTTC. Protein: CASSMRGLRGETQYF.

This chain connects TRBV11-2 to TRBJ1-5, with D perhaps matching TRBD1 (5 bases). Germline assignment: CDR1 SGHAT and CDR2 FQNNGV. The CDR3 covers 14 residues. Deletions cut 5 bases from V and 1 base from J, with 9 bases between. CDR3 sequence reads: CASSAGRSNQPQHF. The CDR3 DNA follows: TGTGCCAGCAGCGCGGGACGGAGCAATCAGCCCCAGCATTTT.

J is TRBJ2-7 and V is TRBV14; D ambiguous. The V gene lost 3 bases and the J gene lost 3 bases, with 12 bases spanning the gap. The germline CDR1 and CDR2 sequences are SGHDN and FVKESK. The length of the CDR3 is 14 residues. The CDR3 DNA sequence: TGTGCCAGCAGCCAGTCTCGTTGGGGCTACGAGCAGTACTTC. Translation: CASSQSRWGYEQYF. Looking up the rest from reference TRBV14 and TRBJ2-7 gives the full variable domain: EAGVTQFPSHSVIEKGQTVTLRCDPISGHDNLYWYRRVMGKEIKFLLHFVKESKQDESGMPNNRFLAERTGGTYSTLKVQPAELEDSGVYFCASSQSRWGYEQYFGPGTRLTVT.

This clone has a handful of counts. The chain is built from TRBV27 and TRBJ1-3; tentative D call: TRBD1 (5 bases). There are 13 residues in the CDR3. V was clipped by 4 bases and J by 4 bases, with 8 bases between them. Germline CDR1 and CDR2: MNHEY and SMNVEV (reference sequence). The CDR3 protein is CASSSGRGNTIYF. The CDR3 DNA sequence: TGTGCCAGCAGTTCAGGGAGAGGAAACACCATATATTTT.

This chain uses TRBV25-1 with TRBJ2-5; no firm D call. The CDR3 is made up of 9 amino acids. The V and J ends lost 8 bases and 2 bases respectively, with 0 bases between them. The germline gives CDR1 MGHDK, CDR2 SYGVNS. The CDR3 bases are TGTGCCAGCCAAGAGACCCAGTACTTC. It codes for CASQETQYF.